This paragraph reports one T cell receptor beta chain. Its cognate antigen is unknown. At one end the junction does not follow the germline gene, possibly because of a read error. The source of the sample is a study of graft-versus-host responses after intestinal transplantation. Broader study findings: Early post-transplant HvG declines were associated with peak circulating GvH clone levels.

There are 11 residues in the CDR3. Germline V gene lookup returns CDR1 SGHNT and CDR2 YYREEE (reference sequence). The assay was immunoSEQ multiplex PCR, and TCRdb's table has in-frame clones only and misses some. The table records about 36,000 clones, less than 95% of them present only once. V and J are TRBV5-4 and TRBJ2-7; D call uncertain. The sample was unstimulated CD4+ T cells sorted from spleen or lymph node cells, taken before transplant. This receptor was obtained from a human donor who was the organ donor for an intestinal transplant. The CDR3 DNA sequence: TGTGCCAGCAGCCCCCATTACGGGCAGTACTTC. Its translation: CASSPHYGQYF.